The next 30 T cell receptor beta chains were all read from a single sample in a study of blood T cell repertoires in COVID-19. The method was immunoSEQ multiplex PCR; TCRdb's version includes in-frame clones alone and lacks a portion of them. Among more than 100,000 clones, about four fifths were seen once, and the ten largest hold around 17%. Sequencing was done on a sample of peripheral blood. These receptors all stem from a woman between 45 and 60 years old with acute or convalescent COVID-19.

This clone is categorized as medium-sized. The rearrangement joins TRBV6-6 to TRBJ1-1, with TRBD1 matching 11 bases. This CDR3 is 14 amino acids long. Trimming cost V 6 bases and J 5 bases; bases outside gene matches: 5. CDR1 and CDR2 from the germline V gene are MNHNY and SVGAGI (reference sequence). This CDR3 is CASSRGTGGTEAFF. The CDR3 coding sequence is TGTGCCAGCAGCCGCGGGACAGGGGGGACTGAAGCTTTCTTT.

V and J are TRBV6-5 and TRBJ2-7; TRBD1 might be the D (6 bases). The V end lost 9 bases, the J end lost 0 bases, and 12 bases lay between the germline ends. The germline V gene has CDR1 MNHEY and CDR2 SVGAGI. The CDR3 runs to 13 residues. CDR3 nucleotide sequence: TGTGCCAGTAGACAGGTGAGCTCCTACGAGCAGTACTTC. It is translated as CASRQVSSYEQYF.

CDR3 in amino acids: CASSLAGTGLGSGNTIYF. Here the CDR3 DNA reads TGTGCCAGCAGCTTAGCGGGGACAGGGCTCGGCTCTGGAAACACCATATATTTT. The chain joins TRBV7-2 to TRBJ1-3; TRBD1 matches 9 bases. V shed 0 bases, J shed 0 bases, and the junction held 6 bases outside the gene matches. Germline loops: CDR1 SGHTA, CDR2 FQGNSA. This CDR3 has 18 amino acids.

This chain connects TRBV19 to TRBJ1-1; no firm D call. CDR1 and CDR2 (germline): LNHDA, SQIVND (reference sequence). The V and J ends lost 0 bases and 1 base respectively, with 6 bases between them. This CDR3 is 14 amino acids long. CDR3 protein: CASSIDPGNTEAFF. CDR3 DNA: TGTGCCAGTAGTATAGATCCGGGGAACACTGAAGCTTTCTTT.

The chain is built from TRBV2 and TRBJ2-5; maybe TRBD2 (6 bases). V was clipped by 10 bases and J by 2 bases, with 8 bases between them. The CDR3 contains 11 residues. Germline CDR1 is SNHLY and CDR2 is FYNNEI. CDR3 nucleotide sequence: TGTGCCACGGGACTGCAAGAGACCCAGTACTTC. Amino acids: CATGLQETQYF.

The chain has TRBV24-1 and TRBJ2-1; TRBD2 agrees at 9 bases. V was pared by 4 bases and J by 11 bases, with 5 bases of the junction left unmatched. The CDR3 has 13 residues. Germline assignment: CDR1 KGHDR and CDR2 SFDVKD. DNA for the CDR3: TGTGCCACCAGTGAAGCGGGGGGCCGTAAGCAGTTCTTC. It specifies CATSEAGGRKQFF.

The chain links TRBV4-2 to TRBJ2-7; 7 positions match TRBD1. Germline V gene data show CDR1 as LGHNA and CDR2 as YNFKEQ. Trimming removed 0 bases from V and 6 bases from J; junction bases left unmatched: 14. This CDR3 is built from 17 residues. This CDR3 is CASSQDQGQAKRGEQYF. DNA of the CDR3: TGTGCCAGCAGCCAAGATCAAGGACAGGCCAAAAGGGGCGAGCAGTACTTC.

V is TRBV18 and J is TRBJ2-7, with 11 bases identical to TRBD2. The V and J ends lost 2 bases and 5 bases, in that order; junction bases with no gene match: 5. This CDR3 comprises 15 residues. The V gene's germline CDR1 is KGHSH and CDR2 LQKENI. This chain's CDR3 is CASSPGGLAVDEQYF. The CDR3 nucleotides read TGTGCCAGCTCACCAGGGGGACTAGCGGTCGACGAGCAGTACTTC.

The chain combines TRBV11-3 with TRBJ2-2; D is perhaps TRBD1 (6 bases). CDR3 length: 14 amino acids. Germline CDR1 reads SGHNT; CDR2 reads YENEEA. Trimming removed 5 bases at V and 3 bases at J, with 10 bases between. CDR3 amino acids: CASSPYRDTGELFF. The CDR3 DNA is TGTGCCAGCAGCCCGTACAGGGACACCGGGGAGCTGTTTTTT.

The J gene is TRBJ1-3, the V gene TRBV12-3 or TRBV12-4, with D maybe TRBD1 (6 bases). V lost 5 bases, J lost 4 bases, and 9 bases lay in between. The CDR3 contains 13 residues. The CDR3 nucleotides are TGTGCCAGCAGTCTCGACAGGGGAAACACCATATATTTT. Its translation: CASSLDRGNTIYF.

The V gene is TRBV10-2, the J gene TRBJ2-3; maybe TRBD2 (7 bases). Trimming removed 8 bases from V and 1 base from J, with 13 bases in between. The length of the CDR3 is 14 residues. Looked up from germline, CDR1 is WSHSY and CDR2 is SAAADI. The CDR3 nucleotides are TGCGCCAGCGAGGCGGGGGCTGGCACAGATACGCAGTATTTT. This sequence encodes CASEAGAGTDTQYF.

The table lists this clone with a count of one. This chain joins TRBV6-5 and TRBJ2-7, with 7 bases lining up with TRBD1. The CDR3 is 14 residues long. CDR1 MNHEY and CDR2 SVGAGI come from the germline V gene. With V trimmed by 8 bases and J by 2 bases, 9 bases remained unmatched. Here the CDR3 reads CASSSTGTAYEQYF. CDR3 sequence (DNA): TGTGCCAGCTCGTCGACCGGGACAGCCTACGAGCAGTACTTC.

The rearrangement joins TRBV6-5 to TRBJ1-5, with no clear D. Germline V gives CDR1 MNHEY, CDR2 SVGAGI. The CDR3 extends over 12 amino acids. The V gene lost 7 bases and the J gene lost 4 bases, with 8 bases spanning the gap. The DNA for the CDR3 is TGTGCCAGCAATTCGGGAAATCAGCCCCAGCATTTT. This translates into CASNSGNQPQHF.

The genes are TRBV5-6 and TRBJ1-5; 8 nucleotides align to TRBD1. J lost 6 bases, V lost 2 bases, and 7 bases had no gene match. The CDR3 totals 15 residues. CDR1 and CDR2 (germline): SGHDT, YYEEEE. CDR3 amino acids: CASSLRAGGLQPQHF. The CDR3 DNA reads TGTGCCAGCAGCTTAAGGGCAGGGGGCCTTCAGCCCCAGCATTTT.

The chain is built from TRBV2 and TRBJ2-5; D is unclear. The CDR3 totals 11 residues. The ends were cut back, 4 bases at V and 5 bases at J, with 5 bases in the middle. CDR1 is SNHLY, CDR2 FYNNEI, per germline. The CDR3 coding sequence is TGTGCCAGCAGTGCCCGGGAGACCCAGTACTTC. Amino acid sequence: CASSARETQYF.

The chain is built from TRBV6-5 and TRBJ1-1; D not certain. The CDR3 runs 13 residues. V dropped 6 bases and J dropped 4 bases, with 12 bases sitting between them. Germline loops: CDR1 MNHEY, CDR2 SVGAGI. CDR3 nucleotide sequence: TGTGCCAGCAGGGGGAGTTTGGGCACTGAAGCTTTCTTT. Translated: CASRGSLGTEAFF.

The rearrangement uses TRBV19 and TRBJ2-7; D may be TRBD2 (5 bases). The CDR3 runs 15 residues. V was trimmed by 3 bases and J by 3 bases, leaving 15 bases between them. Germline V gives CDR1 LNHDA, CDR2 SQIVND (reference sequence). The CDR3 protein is CASSILTGTYYEQYF. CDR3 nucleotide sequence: TGTGCCAGTAGTATCCTGACGGGAACATACTACGAGCAGTACTTC.

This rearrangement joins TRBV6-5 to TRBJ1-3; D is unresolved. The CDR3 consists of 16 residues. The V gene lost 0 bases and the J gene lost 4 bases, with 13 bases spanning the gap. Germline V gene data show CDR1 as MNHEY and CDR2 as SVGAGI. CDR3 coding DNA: TGTGCCAGCAGTTACTCGAAGGTCGGAGGCGGAAACACCATATATTTT. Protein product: CASSYSKVGGGNTIYF.

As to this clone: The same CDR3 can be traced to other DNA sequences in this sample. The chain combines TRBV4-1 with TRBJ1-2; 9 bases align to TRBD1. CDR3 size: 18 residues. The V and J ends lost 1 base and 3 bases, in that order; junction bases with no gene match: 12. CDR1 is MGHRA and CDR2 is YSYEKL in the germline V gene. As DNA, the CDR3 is TGCGCCAGCAGCCAAGCCCTTCAGACAGGGGGAAATTACTATGGCTACACCTTC. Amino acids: CASSQALQTGGNYYGYTF.

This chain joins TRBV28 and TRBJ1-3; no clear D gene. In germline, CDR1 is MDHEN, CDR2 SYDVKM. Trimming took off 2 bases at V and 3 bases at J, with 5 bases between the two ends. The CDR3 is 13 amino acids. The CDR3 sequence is CASSLQLGNTIYF. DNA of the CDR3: TGTGCCAGCAGTTTACAACTTGGAAACACCATATATTTT.

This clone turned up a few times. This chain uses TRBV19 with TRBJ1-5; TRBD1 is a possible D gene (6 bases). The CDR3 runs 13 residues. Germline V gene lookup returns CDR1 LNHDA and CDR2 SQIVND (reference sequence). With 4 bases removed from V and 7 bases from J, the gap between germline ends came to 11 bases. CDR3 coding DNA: TGTGCCAGTAGTAACACAGGGTTCCAGCCCCAGCATTTT. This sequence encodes CASSNTGFQPQHF.

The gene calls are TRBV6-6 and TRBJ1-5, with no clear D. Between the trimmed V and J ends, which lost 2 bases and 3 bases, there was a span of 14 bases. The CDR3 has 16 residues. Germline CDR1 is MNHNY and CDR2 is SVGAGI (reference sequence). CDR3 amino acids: CASSYVHAVLNQPQHF. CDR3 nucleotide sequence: TGTGCCAGCAGTTACGTCCATGCGGTACTCAATCAGCCCCAGCATTTT.

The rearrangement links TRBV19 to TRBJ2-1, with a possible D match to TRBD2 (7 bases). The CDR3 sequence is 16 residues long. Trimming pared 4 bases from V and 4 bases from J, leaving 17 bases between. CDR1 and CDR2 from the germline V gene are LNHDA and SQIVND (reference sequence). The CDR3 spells CASSTERGGGYNEQFF. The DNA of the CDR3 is TGTGCCAGTAGTACTGAACGAGGGGGAGGGTACAATGAGCAGTTCTTC.

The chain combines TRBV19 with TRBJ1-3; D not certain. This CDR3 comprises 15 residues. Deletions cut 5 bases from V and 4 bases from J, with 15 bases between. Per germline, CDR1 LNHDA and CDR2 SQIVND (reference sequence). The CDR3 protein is CASSGTPGSGNTIYF. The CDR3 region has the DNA TGTGCCAGTAGTGGTACGCCAGGCTCAGGAAACACCATATATTTT. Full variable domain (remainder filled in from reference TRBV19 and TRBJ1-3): DGGITQSPKYLFRKEGQNVTLSCEQNLNHDAMYWYRQDPGQGLRLIYYSQIVNDFQKGDIAEGYSVSREKKESFPLTVTSAQKNPTAFYLCASSGTPGSGNTIYFGEGSWLTVV.

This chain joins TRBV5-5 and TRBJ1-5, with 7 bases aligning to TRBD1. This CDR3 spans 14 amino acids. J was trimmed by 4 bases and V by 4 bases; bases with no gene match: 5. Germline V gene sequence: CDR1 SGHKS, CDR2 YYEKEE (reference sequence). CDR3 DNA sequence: TGTGCCAGCAGCGTTCCGGGACAGAATCAGCCCCAGCATTTT. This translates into CASSVPGQNQPQHF.

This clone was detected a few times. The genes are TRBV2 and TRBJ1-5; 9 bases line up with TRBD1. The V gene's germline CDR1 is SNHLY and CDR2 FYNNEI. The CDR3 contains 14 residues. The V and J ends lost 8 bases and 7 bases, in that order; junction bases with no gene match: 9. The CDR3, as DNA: TGTGCCAGCTCCCTACAGGGGGCAAGGCAGCCCCAGCATTTT. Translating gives CASSLQGARQPQHF.

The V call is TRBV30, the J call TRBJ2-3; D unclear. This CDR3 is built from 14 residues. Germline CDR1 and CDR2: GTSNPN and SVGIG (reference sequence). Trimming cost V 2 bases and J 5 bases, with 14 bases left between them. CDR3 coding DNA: TGTGCCTGGAGTCGTGGCGGTCCTGGAGATACGCAGTATTTT. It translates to CAWSRGGPGDTQYF.

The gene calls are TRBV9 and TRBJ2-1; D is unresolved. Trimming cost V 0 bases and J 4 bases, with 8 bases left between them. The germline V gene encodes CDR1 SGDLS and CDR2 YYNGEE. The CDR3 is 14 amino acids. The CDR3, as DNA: TGTGCCAGCAGCGTAGATGGCAAATACAATGAGCAGTTCTTC. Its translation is CASSVDGKYNEQFF.

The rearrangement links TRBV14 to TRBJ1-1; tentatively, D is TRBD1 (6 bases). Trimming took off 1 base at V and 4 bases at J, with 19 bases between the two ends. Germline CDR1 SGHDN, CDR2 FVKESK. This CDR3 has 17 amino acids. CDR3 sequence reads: CASSQVTGLTLGTEAFF. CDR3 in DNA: TGTGCCAGCAGCCAAGTTACAGGGTTAACATTGGGCACTGAAGCTTTCTTT. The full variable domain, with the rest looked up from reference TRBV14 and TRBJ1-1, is EAGVTQFPSHSVIEKGQTVTLRCDPISGHDNLYWYRRVMGKEIKFLLHFVKESKQDESGMPNNRFLAERTGGTYSTLKVQPAELEDSGVYFCASSQVTGLTLGTEAFFGQGTRLTVV.

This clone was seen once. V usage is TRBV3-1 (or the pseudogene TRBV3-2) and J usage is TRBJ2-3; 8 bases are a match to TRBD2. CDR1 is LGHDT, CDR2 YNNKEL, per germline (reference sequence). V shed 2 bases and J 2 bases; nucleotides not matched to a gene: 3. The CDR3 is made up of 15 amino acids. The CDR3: CASSQQRGYTDTQYF. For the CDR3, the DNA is TGTGCCAGCAGCCAACAGCGGGGGTACACAGATACGCAGTATTTT.